One sample yielded the 24 T cell receptor beta chains listed below, sequenced in a study of OX40 agonist ivuxolimab in advanced cancers. Generated by immunoSEQ multiplex PCR, the TCRdb table keeps only in-frame clones and is missing some. The sample has 15,000 to 25,000 clones, under 85% seen once. The material was CD4+ or CD8+ T cells sorted from blood, obtained in a trial of the OX40 agonist ivuxolimab. Receptors were obtained from an adult with an advanced solid tumor such as melanoma, head and neck, liver or kidney cancer.

The V call is TRBV27, the J call TRBJ1-1; D gene ambiguous. Germline V lookup: CDR1 MNHEY, CDR2 SMNVEV (reference sequence). This CDR3 region has 14 residues. With 7 bases removed from V and 6 bases from J, the gap between germline ends came to 18 bases. For the CDR3, the DNA is TGTGCCAGCACTCCCGCCGGGCAGTTGGCTGAAGCTTTCTTT. Amino acid sequence: CASTPAGQLAEAFF.

This chain links TRBV5-6 with TRBJ1-1; possibly TRBD1 for D (6 bases). CDR1 is SGHDT, CDR2 YYEEEE, per germline. The CDR3 sequence is 13 residues long. Between the trimmed V and J ends, which lost 5 bases and 5 bases, there was a span of 13 bases. CDR3 in DNA: TGTGCCAGCAGACCGGGGGCGTGGACTGAAGCTTTCTTT. It translates to CASRPGAWTEAFF.

The chain combines TRBV5-1 with TRBJ1-2, with D perhaps TRBD1 (5 bases). Germline-derived CDR1 and CDR2 are SGHRS and YFSETQ. This CDR3 is 18 amino acids long. Between the trimmed V and J ends, which lost 0 bases and 2 bases, there was a span of 20 bases. CDR3 DNA sequence: TGCGCCAGCAGCTTGGCCGTCCTTGGGCGGGGACCAAACTATGGCTACACCTTC. Translation gives CASSLAVLGRGPNYGYTF.

The CDR3 DNA follows: TGTGCCAGCAGCCGAGGGGGAGCAAGCACCTTC. This encodes CASSRGGASTF. The J gene is TRBJ1-2, the V gene TRBV9, with D maybe TRBD1 (6 bases). The V and J ends lost 4 bases and 13 bases respectively, with 14 bases between them. CDR3 length: 11 residues. Germline assignment: CDR1 SGDLS and CDR2 YYNGEE.

The J gene is TRBJ2-7, the V gene TRBV27; unclear D gene. The ends were cut back, 5 bases at V and 0 bases at J, with 17 bases in the middle. This CDR3 has 16 amino acids. Germline-derived CDR1 and CDR2 are MNHEY and SMNVEV (reference sequence). CDR3 in amino acids: CASSVGFVSSSYEQYF. CDR3 DNA sequence: TGTGCCAGCAGTGTCGGGTTTGTCAGCAGCTCCTACGAGCAGTACTTC.

The chain recombines TRBV15 with TRBJ1-1; D call uncertain. The V end lost 0 bases, the J end lost 2 bases, and 7 bases lay between the germline ends. Per germline, CDR1 LNHNV and CDR2 YYDKDF (reference sequence). The CDR3 contains 14 residues. The CDR3 region has the DNA TGTGCCACCAGCAGAGATATATCTAACACTGAAGCTTTCTTT. Protein: CATSRDISNTEAFF.

The count of this clone is one. At one end, the junction sequence differs from germline, possibly due to a read error. In nucleotides, the CDR3 is TGTGCCAGCAGCTTCTCCATGCTGACGACCCCAGACTTC. Translation: CASSFSMLTTPDF. The chain employs TRBV7-9 and TRBJ2-7; no definite D call. This CDR3 is built from 13 residues. Per the germline V gene, CDR1 is SEHNR and CDR2 is FQNEAQ (reference sequence).

The chain combines TRBV10-3 with TRBJ1-1, with a weak D call TRBD1 (5 bases). The CDR3 runs 11 residues. The V gene's germline CDR1 is ENHRY and CDR2 SYGVKD. Trimming stripped 9 bases from V and 4 bases from J, with 9 bases between. The CDR3 nucleotides read TGTGCCATTCAGGGAGGCACTGAAGCTTTCTTT. This encodes CAIQGGTEAFF.

The V and J genes are TRBV5-4 and TRBJ2-3; the D call may be TRBD1 or TRBD2 (5 bases each). This CDR3 is built from 18 residues. V lost 0 bases, J lost 5 bases, and 22 bases lay in between. The germline gives CDR1 SGHNT, CDR2 YYREEE (reference sequence). CDR3 in DNA: TGTGCCAGCAGCTTGGAAGGGTTGGGCAGGGAGAACATAGATACGCAGTATTTT. It encodes CASSLEGLGRENIDTQYF.

The V gene is TRBV28, the J gene TRBJ1-2; a weak D match, TRBD1 (6 bases). V lost 6 bases and J lost 2, with 19 bases in between. This CDR3 contains 16 residues. CDR1 MDHEN and CDR2 SYDVKM come from the germline V gene. CDR3 DNA: TGTGCCAGCAGCCCGCCGGGGTTAGGGGGGAACTATGGCTACACCTTC. Translating gives CASSPPGLGGNYGYTF.

The chain joins TRBV2 to TRBJ2-5; no reliable D call. This CDR3 is 11 amino acids long. Per germline, CDR1 SNHLY and CDR2 FYNNEI. Trimming left V 4 bases short and J 4 bases short, with 4 bases between. CDR3 DNA sequence: TGTGCCAGCAGTGTAAGAGAGACCCAGTACTTC. Its translation: CASSVRETQYF.

The rearrangement links TRBV7-9 to TRBJ2-4; TRBD2 matches at 14 bases. The V and J ends lost 7 bases and 0 bases, in that order; junction bases with no gene match: 8. The CDR3 is 18 amino acids. Germline V CDR1 and CDR2: SEHNR, FQNEAQ (reference sequence). CDR3 protein: CASTKGLAGDLAKNIQYF. CDR3 in DNA: TGTGCCAGCACCAAGGGACTAGCGGGGGACCTAGCCAAAAACATTCAGTACTTC.

This clone came up a few times. The chain links TRBV6-6 to TRBJ1-6; D unresolved. Per germline, CDR1 MNHNY and CDR2 SVGAGI (reference sequence). CDR3 length: 14 amino acids. The V and J ends lost 8 bases and 7 bases respectively, with 15 bases between them. CDR3 sequence: CASAYGPANSPLHF. For the CDR3, the DNA is TGTGCCAGCGCTTATGGCCCCGCGAATTCACCCCTCCACTTT.

This chain joins TRBV27 and TRBJ1-6; possibly TRBD1 for D (5 bases). This CDR3 has 13 amino acids. Germline V gives CDR1 MNHEY, CDR2 SMNVEV (reference sequence). Trimming removed 6 bases at V and 9 bases at J, with 12 bases between. The CDR3 loop reads CASRQGFGSPLHF. The CDR3 DNA follows: TGTGCCAGCAGGCAGGGATTTGGTTCACCCCTCCACTTT.

This rearrangement joins TRBV5-1 to TRBJ2-7; TRBD1 agrees at 10 bases. Germline CDR1 SGHRS, CDR2 YFSETQ. The CDR3 has 15 amino acids. The trim removed 4 bases at V and 4 bases at J, leaving 8 bases unmatched. The CDR3 DNA reads as TGCGCCAGCAGCCAGGCCGGGACAGGGGCTTACGAGCAGTACTTC. Its translation is CASSQAGTGAYEQYF.

The genes are TRBV28 and TRBJ1-5; D is ambiguous. The CDR3 has 15 residues. With 6 bases removed from V and 0 bases from J, the gap between germline ends came to 12 bases. Germline values: CDR1 MDHEN, CDR2 SYDVKM. The CDR3: CASSLDGNSNQPQHF. The CDR3 DNA is TGTGCCAGCAGCCTAGACGGAAATAGCAATCAGCCCCAGCATTTT.

The chain uses TRBV27 and TRBJ2-2; no clear D. The CDR3 totals 13 residues. Germline-derived CDR1 and CDR2 are MNHEY and SMNVEV (reference sequence). The germline V and J ends were trimmed by 3 bases and 0 bases, with 2 bases remaining between them. CDR3 bases: TGTGCCAGCAGTTTCTCGAACACCGGGGAGCTGTTTTTT. This codes for CASSFSNTGELFF.

J is TRBJ2-7 and V is TRBV4-2; TRBD1 matches 7 bases. This CDR3 comprises 15 residues. The V gene's germline CDR1 is LGHNA and CDR2 YNFKEQ. With V trimmed by 3 bases and J by 7 bases, 12 bases remained unmatched. In DNA form, the CDR3 reads TGTGCCAGCAGCCACCCGACAGGGTCGGCGCGGGAGCAGTACTTC. Encoded protein: CASSHPTGSAREQYF.

A single count supports this clone. This chain uses TRBV9 with TRBJ2-5; D perhaps matches TRBD1 (5 bases). CDR1 and CDR2 (germline): SGDLS, YYNGEE. Trimming removed 4 bases at V and 1 base at J, with 17 bases between. The CDR3 has 16 amino acids. The chain's CDR3 is CASSYLMTARQETQYF. In nucleotides, the CDR3 is TGTGCCAGCAGCTACCTTATGACAGCCCGCCAAGAGACCCAGTACTTC.

This clone was seen a few times. The genes are TRBV29-1 and TRBJ1-2; D unresolved. The CDR3 is 11 residues long. Germline values: CDR1 SQVTM, CDR2 ANQGSEA. V lost 7 bases and J lost 0, with 6 bases in between. CDR3 nucleotide sequence: TGCAGCGCCATGGCTAACTATGGCTACACCTTC. Its protein product is CSAMANYGYTF.

By frequency in the sample, this clone is large. Different DNA sequences within this sample yield the same CDR3. The chain uses TRBV19 and TRBJ2-7, with D hard to call. The CDR3 loop spans 11 amino acids. The germline gives CDR1 LNHDA, CDR2 SQIVND (reference sequence). Trimming cost V 2 bases and J 7 bases, with 6 bases left between them. The CDR3 sequence is CASSIFGEQYF. The CDR3 bases are TGTGCCAGTAGTATATTTGGTGAGCAGTACTTC.

This clone was counted only a few times. The chain is built from TRBV28 and TRBJ1-2; a possible D gene is TRBD1 (5 bases). CDR1 MDHEN and CDR2 SYDVKM come from the germline V gene. Trimming left V 1 base short and J 0 bases short, with 6 bases between. The CDR3 contains 14 residues. This CDR3 reads CASSLLDTNYGYTF. The CDR3 coding sequence is TGTGCCAGCAGTTTATTGGACACTAACTATGGCTACACCTTC.

The chain joins TRBV6-1 to TRBJ2-7; the D is unclear. Germline V CDR1 and CDR2: MNHNS, SASEGT. The CDR3 runs 13 residues. Trimming stripped 6 bases from V and 4 bases from J, with 13 bases between. For the CDR3, the DNA is TGTGCCAGCAGCCAATTCCGAGCATACGAGCAGTACTTC. It yields the protein CASSQFRAYEQYF.

The chain couples TRBV28 to TRBJ1-5, with a possible D match to TRBD1 (6 bases). V lost 2 bases, J lost 2 bases, and 10 bases lay in between. Germline CDR1 and CDR2: MDHEN and SYDVKM. CDR3 length: 15 residues. This chain's CDR3 is CASSLRGSGNQPQHF. The CDR3 region has the DNA TGTGCCAGCAGTTTAAGGGGGTCGGGCAATCAGCCCCAGCATTTT.